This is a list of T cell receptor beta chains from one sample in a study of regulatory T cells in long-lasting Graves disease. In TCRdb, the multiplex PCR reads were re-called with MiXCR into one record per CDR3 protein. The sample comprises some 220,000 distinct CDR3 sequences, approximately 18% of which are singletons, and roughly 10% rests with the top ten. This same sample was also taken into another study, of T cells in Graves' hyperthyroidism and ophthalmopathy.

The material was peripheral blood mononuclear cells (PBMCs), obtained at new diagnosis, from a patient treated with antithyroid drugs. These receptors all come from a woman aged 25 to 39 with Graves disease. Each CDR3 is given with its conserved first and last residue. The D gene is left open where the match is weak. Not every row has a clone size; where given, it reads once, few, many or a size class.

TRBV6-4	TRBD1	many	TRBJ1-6	CASSEGTGATPLHF	TGTGCCAGCAGTGAAGGGACAGGGGCTACACCCCTCCACTTT
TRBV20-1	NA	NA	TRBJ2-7	CSGGRVLHEQYF	TGCAGTGGGGGCAGGGTTCTCCACGAGCAGTACTTC
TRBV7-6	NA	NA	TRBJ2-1	CASSLALGNEQFF	TGTGCCAGCAGCTTAGCATTAGGGAATGAGCAGTTCTTC
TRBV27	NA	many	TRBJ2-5	CASSWTEQETQYF	TGTGCCAGCAGTTGGACAGAGCAAGAGACCCAGTACTTC
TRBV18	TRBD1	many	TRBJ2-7	CASSPTTGGYEQYF	TGTGCCAGCTCACCGACGACAGGGGGGTACGAGCAGTACTTC
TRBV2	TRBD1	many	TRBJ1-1	CASSPQGANTEAFF	TGCGCCAGCAGCCCACAGGGGGCGAACACTGAAGCTTTCTTT
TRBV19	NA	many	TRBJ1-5	CASSIGGGRTNQPQHF	TGTGCCAGTAGTATTGGAGGAGGGCGAACCAATCAGCCCCAGCATTTT
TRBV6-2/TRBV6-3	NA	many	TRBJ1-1	CASSRDGNTEAFF	TGCGCCAGCAGCCGGGATGGGAACACTGAAGCTTTCTTT
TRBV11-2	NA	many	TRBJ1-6	CASSLEALPSDSPLHF	TGTGCCAGCAGCTTAGAGGCCCTCCCCTCGGATTCACCCCTCCACTTT
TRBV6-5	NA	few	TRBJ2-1	CASSYDSTLGNEQFF	TGTGCCAGCAGTTACGACAGCACGCTCGGCAATGAGCAGTTCTTC
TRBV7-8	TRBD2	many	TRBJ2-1	CASSLGRGGSSYNEQFF	TGTGCCAGCAGCTTAGGGCGGGGGGGGAGCTCCTACAATGAGCAGTTCTTC
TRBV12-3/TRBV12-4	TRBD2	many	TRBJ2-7	CASSQRETLSYEQYF	TGTGCCAGCAGTCAGCGGGAGACCCTATCCTACGAGCAGTACTTC
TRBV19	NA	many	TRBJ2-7	CASSSDRGSGNEQYF	TGTGCCAGTAGTTCCGATCGGGGGAGCGGCAACGAGCAGTACTTC
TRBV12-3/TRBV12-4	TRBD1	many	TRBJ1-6	CASAPAQGAGNSPLHF	TGTGCCAGCGCCCCGGCCCAGGGGGCAGGGAATTCACCCCTCCACTTT
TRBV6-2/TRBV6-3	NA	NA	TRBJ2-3	CASRSFMSTDTQYF	TGTGCCAGCAGATCTTTTATGAGCACAGATACGCAGTATTTT
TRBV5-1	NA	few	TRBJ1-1	CASSLHGGGTEAFF	TGCGCCAGCAGCTTGCACGGAGGGGGGACTGAAGCTTTCTTT
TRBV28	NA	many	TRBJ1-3	CASSVQMISGNTIYF	TGTGCCAGCAGTGTCCAGATGATCTCTGGAAACACCATATATTTT
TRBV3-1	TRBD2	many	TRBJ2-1	CASSLGTSGYNEQFF	TGTGCCAGCAGCCTCGGGACTAGCGGATACAATGAGCAGTTCTTC
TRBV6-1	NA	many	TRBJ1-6	CASSEEQGHSPLHF	TGTGCCAGCAGTGAAGAACAGGGCCATTCACCCCTCCACTTT
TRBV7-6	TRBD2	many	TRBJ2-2	CASSLVLAGDTGELFF	TGTGCCAGCAGCTTAGTCCTAGCGGGAGACACCGGGGAGCTGTTTTTT
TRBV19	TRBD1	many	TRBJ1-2	CASSILQGDYTF	TGTGCCAGTAGTATTTTACAGGGGGACTACACCTTC
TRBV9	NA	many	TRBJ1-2	CASSVFSGTPNYGYTF	TGTGCCAGCAGCGTGTTTTCCGGGACACCTAACTATGGCTACACCTTC
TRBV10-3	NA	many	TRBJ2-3	CAISDGGGTTDTQYF	TGTGCCATCAGTGACGGGGGCGGAACCACAGATACGCAGTATTTT
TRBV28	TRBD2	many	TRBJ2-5	CASSPLTSGDVGETQYF	TGTGCCAGCAGCCCCCTGACTAGCGGGGATGTGGGGGAGACCCAGTACTTC
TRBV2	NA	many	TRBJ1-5	CASSERRGSGNQPQHF	TGTGCCAGCAGTGAACGTCGGGGCTCCGGCAATCAGCCCCAGCATTTT
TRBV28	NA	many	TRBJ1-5	CASTALHTGWGNQPQHF	TGTGCCAGCACTGCCCTACACACAGGGTGGGGGAATCAGCCCCAGCATTTT
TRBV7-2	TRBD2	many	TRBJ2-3	CASSPWGGRPDTQYF	TGTGCCAGCAGCCCCTGGGGCGGGAGGCCAGATACGCAGTATTTT
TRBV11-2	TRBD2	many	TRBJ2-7	CASSPLAENSYEQYF	TGTGCCAGCAGTCCACTAGCGGAAAACTCCTACGAGCAGTACTTC
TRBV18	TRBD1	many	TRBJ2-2	CASSPGTGVAGELFF	TGTGCCAGCTCACCAGGGACAGGAGTTGCCGGGGAGCTGTTTTTT
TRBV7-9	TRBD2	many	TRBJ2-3	CASSLMGLAGAPDTQYF	TGTGCCAGCAGCTTAATGGGACTAGCGGGGGCACCCGATACGCAGTATTTT
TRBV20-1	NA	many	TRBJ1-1	CSARAGPPNTEAFF	TGCAGTGCTAGGGCGGGTCCACCAAACACTGAAGCTTTCTTT
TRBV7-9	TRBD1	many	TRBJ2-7	CASSLGTGPSYEQYF	TGTGCCAGCAGCTTAGGGACAGGGCCCTCCTACGAGCAGTACTTC
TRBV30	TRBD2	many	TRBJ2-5	CAWGLAVQETQYF	TGTGCCTGGGGACTAGCGGTACAAGAGACCCAGTACTTC
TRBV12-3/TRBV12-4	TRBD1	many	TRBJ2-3	CASRRQGMSTDTQYF	TGTGCCAGCAGGAGACAGGGGATGTCGACAGATACGCAGTATTTT
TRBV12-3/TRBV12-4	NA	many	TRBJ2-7	CASSFGLFYEQYF	TGTGCCAGCAGTTTTGGCCTTTTTTACGAGCAGTACTTC
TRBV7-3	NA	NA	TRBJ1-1	CASSLTVLGGEDTEAFF	TGTGCCAGCAGCTTAACGGTTCTGGGGGGTGAAGACACTGAAGCTTTCTTT
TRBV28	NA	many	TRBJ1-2	CAAEGGAGHYGYTF	TGTGCCGCGGAGGGGGGGGCGGGCCACTATGGCTACACCTTC
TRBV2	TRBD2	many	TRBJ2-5	CASSGSPGLKETQYF	TGTGCCAGCAGTGGTTCCCCGGGACTAAAAGAGACCCAGTACTTC
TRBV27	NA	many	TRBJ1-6	CASSFRGAPLHF	TGTGCCAGCAGTTTCCGGGGCGCACCCCTCCACTTT
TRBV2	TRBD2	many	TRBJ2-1	CASILGLAPNNEQFF	TGTGCCAGCATCCTGGGACTAGCGCCTAACAATGAGCAGTTCTTC
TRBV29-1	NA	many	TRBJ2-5	CSVEGVGGTQYF	TGCAGCGTTGAAGGGGTAGGGGGGACCCAGTACTTC
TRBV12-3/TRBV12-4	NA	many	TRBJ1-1	CASSPPPPLNTEAFF	TGTGCCAGCAGTCCCCCTCCCCCCTTGAACACTGAAGCTTTCTTT
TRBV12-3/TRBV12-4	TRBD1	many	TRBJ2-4	CASSFETGGIQYF	TGTGCCAGCAGTTTTGAGACAGGGGGTATTCAGTACTTC
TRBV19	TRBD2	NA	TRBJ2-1	CASTRAGVIEQFF	TGTGCCAGTACCCGAGCGGGAGTCATTGAGCAGTTCTTC
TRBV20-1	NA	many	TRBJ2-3	CSVKAVGTDTQYF	TGCAGTGTTAAAGCGGTGGGCACAGATACGCAGTATTTT
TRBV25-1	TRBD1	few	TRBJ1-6	CASSERGQGNSPLHF	TGTGCCAGCAGTGAAAGGGGACAGGGTAATTCACCCCTCCACTTT